These 28 T cell receptor beta chains originate from one sample sequenced in a study of T cell changes during pregnancy in multiple sclerosis. TCRdb's copy holds only in-frame clones and misses some; the assay was immunoSEQ multiplex PCR. Among more than 85,000 clones listed, over 85% were seen once. Sequences were derived from peripheral blood, sampled in the second trimester of pregnancy. All receptors derive from a female donor with multiple sclerosis, enrolled in a pregnancy study.

The chain joins TRBV5-1 to TRBJ1-2, with 8 positions matching TRBD1. The CDR3 length is 17 residues. Germline V gene sequence: CDR1 SGHRS, CDR2 YFSETQ. J lost 2 bases, V lost 4 bases, and 13 bases had no gene match. The DNA of the CDR3 is TGCGCCAGCAGCAAATGGACAGGGTCCGCCTCAAACTATGGCTACACCTTC. This gives the protein CASSKWTGSASNYGYTF. Full variable domain (remainder filled in from reference TRBV5-1 and TRBJ1-2): KAGVTQTPRYLIKTRGQQVTLSCSPISGHRSVSWYQQTPGQGLQFLFEYFSETQRNKGNFPGRFSGRQFSNSRSEMNVSTLELGDSALYLCASSKWTGSASNYGYTFGSGTRLTVV.

The chain has TRBV10-3 and TRBJ1-2, with 9 bases identical to TRBD1. CDR1 and CDR2 from the germline V gene are ENHRY and SYGVKD. J gave up 0 bases and V 3 bases, and 11 bases lay outside the gene matches. This CDR3 contains 18 residues. CDR3 bases: TGTGCCATCAGTGAAGGCGGACAGGGGACGTTAGCTAACTATGGCTACACCTTC. It codes for CAISEGGQGTLANYGYTF.

The chain employs TRBV5-1 and TRBJ2-7; 9 bases map to TRBD1. V lost 3 bases, J lost 5 bases, and 9 bases stayed unmatched. Germline V gives CDR1 SGHRS, CDR2 YFSETQ. The CDR3 contains 15 residues. The CDR3 nucleotides are TGCGCCAGCAGCTCCCCCGGGACAGGGAGGAACGAGCAGTACTTC. Translation: CASSSPGTGRNEQYF.

The rearrangement links TRBV20-1 to TRBJ2-4; the D gene is possibly TRBD1 (5 bases). CDR1 and CDR2 from the germline V gene are DFQATT and SNEGSKA (reference sequence). V lost 3 bases to trimming and J lost 10 bases, with 10 bases between them. The CDR3 totals 11 residues. This chain's CDR3 is CSARGQDIQYF. In DNA form, the CDR3 reads TGCAGTGCTAGGGGGCAGGATATTCAGTACTTC.

J is TRBJ2-7 and V is TRBV5-1, with D perhaps TRBD2 (6 bases). V dropped 0 bases and J dropped 3 bases, with 13 bases sitting between them. Germline-derived CDR1 and CDR2 are SGHRS and YFSETQ. The CDR3 runs 15 residues. The CDR3: CASSLESGGNYEQYF. CDR3 nucleotide sequence: TGCGCCAGCAGCTTGGAATCTGGCGGGAACTACGAGCAGTACTTC.

In this sample, this clone turned up once. In the same sample, other DNA sequences code for this CDR3. The chain joins TRBV5-1 to TRBJ1-3; no reliable D call. The CDR3 spans 15 residues. V was clipped by 0 bases and J by 0 bases, with 7 bases between them. Germline V gene sequence: CDR1 SGHRS, CDR2 YFSETQ. The CDR3 spells CASSLAGSSGNTIYF. The DNA for the CDR3 is TGCGCCAGCAGCTTGGCCGGGAGCTCTGGAAACACCATATATTTT.

The gene calls are TRBV4-1 and TRBJ2-7, with no clear D. The CDR3 has 14 residues. Trimming removed 2 bases from V and 4 bases from J, with 12 bases in between. From germline, CDR1 is MGHRA and CDR2 YSYEKL. CDR3 sequence: CASSQRSIAYEQYF. In nucleotides, the CDR3 is TGCGCCAGCAGCCAAAGATCAATAGCTTACGAGCAGTACTTC.

J is TRBJ1-2 and V is TRBV27, with a tentative D call TRBD1 (6 bases). V was pared by 5 bases and J by 1 base, with 14 bases between. The CDR3 is 15 residues long. Germline V lookup: CDR1 MNHEY, CDR2 SMNVEV (reference sequence). CDR3 in amino acids: CASSAWTAGNYGYTF. The CDR3 nucleotides read TGTGCCAGCAGTGCCTGGACAGCCGGTAACTATGGCTACACCTTC.

This clone has only one observation. The V gene is TRBV7-3, the J gene TRBJ1-1; perhaps TRBD1 as D (5 bases). The V end was cut by 2 bases, the J end by 4 bases, with 8 bases between. The CDR3 length is 13 residues. The germline V gene has CDR1 SGHTA and CDR2 FQGTGA. CDR3 in amino acids: CASSLQGSTEAFF. For the CDR3, the DNA is TGTGCCAGCAGCTTACAGGGTTCCACTGAAGCTTTCTTT.

This chain connects TRBV14 to TRBJ2-2; 8 bases fit TRBD1. This CDR3 is 18 amino acids long. Germline V gene sequence: CDR1 SGHDN, CDR2 FVKESK. V gave up 2 bases and J gave up 1 base; unmatched junction bases: 9. The CDR3 reads CASSQFQGAFQNTGELFF. In nucleotides, the CDR3 is TGTGCCAGCAGCCAATTCCAGGGGGCCTTCCAGAACACCGGGGAGCTGTTTTTT.

The chain links TRBV19 to TRBJ2-2; D might be TRBD2 (5 bases). The germline V gene encodes CDR1 LNHDA and CDR2 SQIVND (reference sequence). With 9 bases removed from V and 3 bases from J, the gap between germline ends came to 8 bases. CDR3 length: 12 amino acids. The CDR3 reads CASSSYTGELFF. The CDR3 bases are TGTGCCAGCTCTAGCTACACCGGGGAGCTGTTTTTT.

The table lists this clone with a count of one. The genes are TRBV28 and TRBJ2-2; TRBD1 matches 11 bases. Germline trimming cut 8 bases from V and 4 bases from J; bases unmatched to any gene: 9. This CDR3 spans 16 amino acids. Germline V gene lookup returns CDR1 MDHEN and CDR2 SYDVKM. CDR3: CASRTRGQGVTGELFF. The CDR3 nucleotides are TGTGCCAGCCGGACCCGGGGACAGGGGGTCACCGGGGAGCTGTTTTTT.

The chain is built from TRBV6-1 and TRBJ1-2, with D tentatively TRBD1 (5 bases). The germline V gene has CDR1 MNHNS and CDR2 SASEGT. CDR3 length equals 14 residues. Trimming removed 1 base at V and 6 bases at J, with 12 bases between. The CDR3 here is CASSEVGRWDGYTF. As DNA, the CDR3 is TGTGCCAGCAGTGAAGTGGGGCGGTGGGATGGCTACACCTTC.

This sequence joins TRBV9 and TRBJ1-4; D gene ambiguous. V gave up 0 bases and J gave up 4 bases, with 13 bases separating them. Germline V lookup: CDR1 SGDLS, CDR2 YYNGEE. The CDR3 is 16 amino acids. The CDR3: CASSVGHSSGNEKLFF. In DNA form, the CDR3 reads TGTGCCAGCAGCGTAGGTCATAGTTCGGGTAATGAAAAACTGTTTTTT.

The chain recombines TRBV11-2 with TRBJ2-7; tentative D call: TRBD1 (8 bases). This CDR3 is built from 13 residues. Trimming removed 1 base at V and 12 bases at J, with 16 bases between. Germline V gene lookup returns CDR1 SGHAT and CDR2 FQNNGV. This chain's CDR3 is CASSLGEGQAVYF. The CDR3 DNA follows: TGTGCCAGCAGCTTAGGGGAGGGACAGGCTGTGTACTTC.

The V call is TRBV27, the J call TRBJ2-3, with 8 positions matching TRBD2. Germline CDR1 is MNHEY and CDR2 is SMNVEV (reference sequence). The CDR3 is made up of 15 amino acids. V trimming: 5 bases; J trimming: 2 bases; junction bases outside the gene matches: 6. In nucleotides, the CDR3 is TGTGCCAGCAGTCCCTTAGCGGGGTTCACAGATACGCAGTATTTT. Translation gives CASSPLAGFTDTQYF.

The J gene is TRBJ1-5, the V gene TRBV2; 9 nucleotides agree with TRBD1. The CDR3 runs to 14 residues. J lost 6 bases, V lost 6 bases, and 6 bases had no gene match. CDR1 and CDR2 from the germline V gene are SNHLY and FYNNEI. The CDR3 here is CASSVQGAGQPQHF. DNA for the CDR3: TGTGCCAGCAGCGTACAGGGGGCGGGTCAGCCCCAGCATTTT.

The J gene is TRBJ2-3, the V gene TRBV6-6; 15 bases map to TRBD2. The J segment lost 8 bases and the V segment lost 4 bases, leaving 7 bases of the junction unmatched. CDR3 length: 16 residues. CDR1 is MNHNY and CDR2 is SVGAGI in the germline V gene (reference sequence). The CDR3, as DNA: TGTGCCAGCAGTTCTGATCCGGGACTAGCGGGAGGTACGCAGTATTTT. Its translation is CASSSDPGLAGGTQYF.

This chain joins TRBV30 and TRBJ1-5; TRBD1 is a possible D gene (5 bases). The CDR3 is 18 amino acids. Germline assignment: CDR1 GTSNPN and CDR2 SVGIG (reference sequence). V gave up 0 bases and J gave up 0 bases, with 18 bases separating them. This CDR3 reads CAWSVDWGENYSNQPQHF. The CDR3 nucleotides are TGTGCCTGGAGTGTCGACTGGGGGGAGAACTATAGCAATCAGCCCCAGCATTTT. The whole variable domain, filled in from reference TRBV30 and TRBJ1-5, reads SQTIHQWPATLVQPVGSPLSLECTVEGTSNPNLYWYRQAAGRGLQLLFYSVGIGQISSEVPQNLSASRPQDRQFILSSKKLLLSDSGFYLCAWSVDWGENYSNQPQHFGDGTRLSIL.

The rearrangement uses TRBV27 and TRBJ2-1; 9 bases align to TRBD2. Trimming took 2 bases from V and 0 from J; bases not matched to a gene: 5. CDR3 length equals 17 residues. Germline V gives CDR1 MNHEY, CDR2 SMNVEV (reference sequence). The CDR3 sequence is CASSLVAGASSYNEQFF. In DNA form, the CDR3 reads TGTGCCAGCAGTTTAGTAGCGGGGGCGAGCTCCTACAATGAGCAGTTCTTC.

J is TRBJ1-2 and V is TRBV2, with D maybe TRBD1 (6 bases). The CDR3 is 14 residues long. Trimming cost V 3 bases and J 5 bases, with 13 bases left between them. The germline V gene has CDR1 SNHLY and CDR2 FYNNEI. The CDR3 DNA reads as TGTGCCAGCAGTGAGATCGTTCAGGGGTATGGCTACACCTTC. The encoded protein is CASSEIVQGYGYTF. Full variable domain (remainder filled in from reference TRBV2 and TRBJ1-2): EPEVTQTPSHQVTQMGQEVILRCVPISNHLYFYWYRQILGQKVEFLVSFYNNEISEKSEIFDDQFSVERPDGSNFTLKIRSTKLEDSAMYFCASSEIVQGYGYTFGSGTRLTVV.

The chain joins TRBV13 to TRBJ2-7; 8 bases fit TRBD1. V lost 4 bases to trimming and J lost 5 bases; unmatched junction nucleotides: 7. This CDR3 has 14 amino acids. Germline CDR1 is PRHDT and CDR2 is FYEKMQ (reference sequence). The CDR3 nucleotides read TGTGCCAGCAGCTCCGGGACAGGCCCCAACGAGCAGTACTTC. Translated, it gives CASSSGTGPNEQYF.

The chain is built from TRBV9 and TRBJ2-3; the match to TRBD2 covers 7 bases. V was clipped by 3 bases and J by 4 bases; unmatched bases: 5. This CDR3 region has 14 residues. Germline CDR1 and CDR2: SGDLS and YYNGEE. DNA for the CDR3: TGTGCCAGCAGCGCCCTGGGGGGGTCAGATACGCAGTATTTT. Its translation: CASSALGGSDTQYF. Full variable domain (missing parts from reference TRBV9 and TRBJ2-3): DSGVTQTPKHLITATGQRVTLRCSPRSGDLSVYWYQQSLDQGLQFLIQYYNGEERAKGNILERFSAQQFPDLHSELNLSSLELGDSALYFCASSALGGSDTQYFGPGTRLTVL.

The chain links TRBV7-3 to TRBJ2-3; D not resolved. The V end lost 6 bases, the J end lost 0 bases, and 16 bases lay between the germline ends. Germline V gene sequence: CDR1 SGHTA, CDR2 FQGTGA. The CDR3 loop spans 16 amino acids. The CDR3 DNA reads TGTGCCAGCAGGCGCCGGCGGCCTCATAGCACAGATACGCAGTATTTT. Its protein is CASRRRRPHSTDTQYF.

This chain joins TRBV11-1 and TRBJ1-6; D might be TRBD1 (5 bases). CDR3 length: 14 residues. Trimming pared 0 bases from V and 10 bases from J, leaving 10 bases between. Per germline, CDR1 SGHAT and CDR2 FQDESV (reference sequence). The CDR3 region is CASSLAQGYSPLHF. CDR3 DNA: TGTGCCAGCAGCTTAGCCCAGGGTTACTCACCCCTCCACTTT.

This chain joins TRBV5-5 and TRBJ2-7; tentatively, D is TRBD1 (6 bases). V lost 2 bases and J lost 2, with 14 bases in between. This CDR3 comprises 15 residues. The germline V gene encodes CDR1 SGHKS and CDR2 YYEKEE (reference sequence). The CDR3 loop reads CASSFNWGRTYEQYF. For the CDR3, the DNA is TGTGCCAGCAGCTTTAATTGGGGGCGTACCTACGAGCAGTACTTC.

This chain connects TRBV29-1 to TRBJ2-7, with 12 bases lining up with TRBD1. The J segment lost 6 bases and the V segment lost 4 bases, leaving 7 bases of the junction unmatched. The germline V gene has CDR1 SQVTM and CDR2 ANQGSEA. This CDR3 has 14 residues. The DNA of the CDR3 is TGCAGCGTTGTTGCTTGGGACAGGGGGCGCGAGCAGTACTTC. It is translated as CSVVAWDRGREQYF.

The chain joins TRBV6-4 to TRBJ1-1; D ambiguous. This CDR3 is 13 amino acids long. The germline gives CDR1 MRHNA, CDR2 SNTAGT. The CDR3 loop is CQHWAEGNTEAFF. The CDR3 DNA reads TGTCAGCACTGGGCGGAGGGGAACACTGAAGCTTTCTTT.